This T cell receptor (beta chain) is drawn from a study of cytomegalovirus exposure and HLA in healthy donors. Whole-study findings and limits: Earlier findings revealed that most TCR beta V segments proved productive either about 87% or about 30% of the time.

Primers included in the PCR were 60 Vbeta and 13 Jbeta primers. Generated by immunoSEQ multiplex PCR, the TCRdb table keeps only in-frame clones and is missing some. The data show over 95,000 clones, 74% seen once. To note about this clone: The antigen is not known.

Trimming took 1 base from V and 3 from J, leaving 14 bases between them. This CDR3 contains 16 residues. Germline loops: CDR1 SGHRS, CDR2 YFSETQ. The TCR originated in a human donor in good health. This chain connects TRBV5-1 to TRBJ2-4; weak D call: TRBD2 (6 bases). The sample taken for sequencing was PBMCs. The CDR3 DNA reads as TGCGCCAGCAGCTTGACGCTGGGAGCGGGCAAAAACATTCAGTACTTC. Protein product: CASSLTLGAGKNIQYF.